This T cell receptor (beta chain) is from a study of T cell responses to AZD1222 COVID-19 vaccine. Study-level points and caveats: Nearly half of the spike-specific TCRs reportedly recognize variant regions that carry no mutations. Spike-specific TCR depth and breadth grew after two AZD1222 doses. Mostly white British, mostly female donors; authors suggested clonal diversity may be underestimated.

Trimming took off 5 bases at V and 5 bases at J, with 9 bases between the two ends. Germline V gene data show CDR1 as LGHNT and CDR2 as FRNRAP. The CDR3 covers 12 residues. Details on this clone: Its antigen is not known.

Profiling relied on immunoSEQ multiplex PCR, and the TCRdb table lists in-frame clones only, not all of them. The repertoire holds about 100,000 clones, with around nine tenths as singletons. This material consisted of peripheral blood, taken on day 0 of AZD1222 vaccination. The J gene is TRBJ2-5, the V gene TRBV12-5; either TRBD1 or TRBD2 may fit D (5 bases each). This TCR was recovered from an adult in good health. The CDR3 DNA reads as TGTGCTAGTGGTCCCAGGGAGGAGACCCAGTACTTC. Translation gives CASGPREETQYF.